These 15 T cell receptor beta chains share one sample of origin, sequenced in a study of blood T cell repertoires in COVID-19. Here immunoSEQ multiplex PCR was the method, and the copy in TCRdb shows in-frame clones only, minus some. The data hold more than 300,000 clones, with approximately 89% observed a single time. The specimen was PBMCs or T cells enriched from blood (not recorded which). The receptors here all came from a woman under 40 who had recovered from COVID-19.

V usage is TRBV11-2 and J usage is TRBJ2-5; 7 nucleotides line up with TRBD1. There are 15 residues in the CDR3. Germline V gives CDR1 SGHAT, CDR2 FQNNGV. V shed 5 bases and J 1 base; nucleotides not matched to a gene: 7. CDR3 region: CASSRQGRGQETQYF. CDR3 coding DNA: TGTGCCAGCAGCCGACAGGGAAGAGGCCAAGAGACCCAGTACTTC.

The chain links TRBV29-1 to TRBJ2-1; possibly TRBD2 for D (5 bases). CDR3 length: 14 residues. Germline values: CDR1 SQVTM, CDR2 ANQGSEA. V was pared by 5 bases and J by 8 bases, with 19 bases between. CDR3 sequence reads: CSVPELVSGDEQFF. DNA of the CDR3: TGCAGCGTTCCCGAACTAGTCTCTGGCGATGAGCAGTTCTTC.

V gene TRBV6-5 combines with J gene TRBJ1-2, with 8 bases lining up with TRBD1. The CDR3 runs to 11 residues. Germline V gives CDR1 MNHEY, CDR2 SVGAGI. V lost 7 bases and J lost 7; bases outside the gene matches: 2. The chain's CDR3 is CASTDRGGYTF. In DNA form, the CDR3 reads TGTGCCAGCACCGACAGGGGTGGCTACACCTTC.

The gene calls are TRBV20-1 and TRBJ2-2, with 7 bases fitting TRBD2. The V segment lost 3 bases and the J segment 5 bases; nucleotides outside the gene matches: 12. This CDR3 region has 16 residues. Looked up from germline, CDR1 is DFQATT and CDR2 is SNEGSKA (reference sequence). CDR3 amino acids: CSASSPAGVGTGELFF. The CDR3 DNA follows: TGCAGTGCTAGTAGTCCCGCGGGAGTTGGTACCGGGGAGCTGTTTTTT.

The DNA of the CDR3 is TGTGCCAGCAGTTATCTAGCGGGAGACGGCACAGATACGCAGTATTTT. Translation: CASSYLAGDGTDTQYF. The chain is built from TRBV7-2 and TRBJ2-3; TRBD2 aligns across 10 bases. Trimming removed 6 bases from V and 1 base from J; junction bases left unmatched: 7. This CDR3 is 16 amino acids long. Germline lookup yields CDR1 SGHTA and CDR2 FQGNSA.

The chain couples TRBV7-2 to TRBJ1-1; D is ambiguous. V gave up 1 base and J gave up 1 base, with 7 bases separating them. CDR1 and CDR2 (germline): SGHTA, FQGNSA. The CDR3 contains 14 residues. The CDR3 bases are TGTGCCAGCAGCTTAGTGTATCCGAACACTGAAGCTTTCTTT. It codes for CASSLVYPNTEAFF.

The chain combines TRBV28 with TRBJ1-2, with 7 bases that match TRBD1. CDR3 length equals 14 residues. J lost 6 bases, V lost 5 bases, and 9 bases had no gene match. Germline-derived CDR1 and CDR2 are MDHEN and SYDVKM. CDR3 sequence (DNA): TGTGCCAGCAGTCAACGACAGGGATTTCATGGCTACACCTTC. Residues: CASSQRQGFHGYTF.

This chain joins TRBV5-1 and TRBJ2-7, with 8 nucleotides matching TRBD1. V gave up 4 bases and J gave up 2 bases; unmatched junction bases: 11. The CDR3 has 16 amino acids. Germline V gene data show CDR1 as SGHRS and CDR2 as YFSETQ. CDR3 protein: CASSPGQVNFAYEQYF. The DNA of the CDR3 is TGCGCCAGCAGCCCGGGACAGGTAAACTTTGCCTACGAGCAGTACTTC.

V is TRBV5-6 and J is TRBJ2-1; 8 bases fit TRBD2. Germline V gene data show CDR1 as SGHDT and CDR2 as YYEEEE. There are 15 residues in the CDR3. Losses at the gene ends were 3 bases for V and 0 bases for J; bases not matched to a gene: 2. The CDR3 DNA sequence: TGTGCCAGCAGCTACGGACTAGCCTCCTACAATGAGCAGTTCTTC. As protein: CASSYGLASYNEQFF.

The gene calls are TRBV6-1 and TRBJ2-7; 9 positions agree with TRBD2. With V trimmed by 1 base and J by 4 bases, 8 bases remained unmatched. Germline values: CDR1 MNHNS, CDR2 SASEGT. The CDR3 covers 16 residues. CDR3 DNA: TGTGCCAGCAGTGAAGGTCCGACTAGCGGAATTTACGAGCAGTACTTC. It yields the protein CASSEGPTSGIYEQYF.

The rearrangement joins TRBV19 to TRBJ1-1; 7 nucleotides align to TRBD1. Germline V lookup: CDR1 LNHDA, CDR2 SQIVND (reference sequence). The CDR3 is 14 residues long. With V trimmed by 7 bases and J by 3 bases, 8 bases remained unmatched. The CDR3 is CASTKDREDTEAFF. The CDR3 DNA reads TGTGCCAGTACCAAAGACAGGGAGGACACTGAAGCTTTCTTT.

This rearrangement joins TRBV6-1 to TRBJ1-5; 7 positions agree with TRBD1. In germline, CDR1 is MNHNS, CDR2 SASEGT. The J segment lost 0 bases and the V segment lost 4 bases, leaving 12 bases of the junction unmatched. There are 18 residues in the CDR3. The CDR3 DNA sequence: TGTGCCAGCAGTGCGGTAGGGGGCGCGCGGTATAGCAATCAGCCCCAGCATTTT. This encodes CASSAVGGARYSNQPQHF.

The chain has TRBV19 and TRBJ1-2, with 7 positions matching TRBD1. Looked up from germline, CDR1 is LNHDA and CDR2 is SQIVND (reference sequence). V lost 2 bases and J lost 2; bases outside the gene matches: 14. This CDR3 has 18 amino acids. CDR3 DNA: TGTGCCAGTAGTATATTTCACCTCTCCGGGACAGAAAACTATGGCTACACCTTC. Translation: CASSIFHLSGTENYGYTF.

The CDR3 nucleotides are TGTGCCAGCAGCGCCAGACAGGGGAGGGGCTACACCTTC. It is translated as CASSARQGRGYTF. V usage is TRBV5-4 and J usage is TRBJ1-2; the match to TRBD1 covers 8 bases. Trimming at V came to 4 bases and at J to 8 bases, leaving 7 bases not matched to a gene. CDR3 length: 13 amino acids. CDR1 and CDR2 from the germline V gene are SGHNT and YYREEE (reference sequence).

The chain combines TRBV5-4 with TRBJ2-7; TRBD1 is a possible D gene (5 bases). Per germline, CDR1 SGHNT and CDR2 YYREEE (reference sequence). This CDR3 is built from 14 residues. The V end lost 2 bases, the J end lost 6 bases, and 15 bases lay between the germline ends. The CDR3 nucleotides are TGTGCCAGCAGCTTCGTTTCCAGGGCGGCCGAGCAGTACTTC. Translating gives CASSFVSRAAEQYF.